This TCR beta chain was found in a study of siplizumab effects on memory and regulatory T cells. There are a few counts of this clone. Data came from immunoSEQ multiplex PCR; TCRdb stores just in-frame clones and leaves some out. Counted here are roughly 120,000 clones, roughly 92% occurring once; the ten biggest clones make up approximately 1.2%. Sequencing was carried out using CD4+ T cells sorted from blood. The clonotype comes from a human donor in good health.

The CDR3 DNA reads as TGTGCCAGCAGTGGTAGGGGGGTGAACACTGAAGCTTTCTTT. This sequence encodes CASSGRGVNTEAFF. The V call is TRBV2, the J call TRBJ1-1; weak D call: TRBD1 (6 bases). Germline V lookup: CDR1 SNHLY, CDR2 FYNNEI. Trimming stripped 4 bases from V and 0 bases from J, with 9 bases between. The CDR3 runs to 14 residues.